Shown below are 9 T cell receptor beta chains from a single sample sequenced in a study of T cells in localized non-small cell lung cancer. Profiling relied on immunoSEQ multiplex PCR, and the TCRdb table lists in-frame clones only, not all of them. The sample has 40,000 or so clones; roughly 86% are singletons. The specimen was peripheral blood, collected before any cancer treatment. These receptor sequences come from a man aged 40 to 70 with stage I lung adenocarcinoma.

This clone was seen a handful of times. The chain joins TRBV6-6 to TRBJ2-1; 9 positions agree with TRBD2. Germline V gene sequence: CDR1 MNHNY, CDR2 SVGAGI (reference sequence). Trimming at V came to 7 bases and at J to 6 bases, leaving 7 bases not matched to a gene. The CDR3 loop spans 14 amino acids. CDR3 in DNA: TGTGCCAGCAATAGCGGGAGCCGAGGCAATGAGCAGTTCTTC. Amino acid sequence: CASNSGSRGNEQFF.

The chain couples TRBV5-5 to TRBJ2-1; 8 positions match TRBD1. Germline-derived CDR1 and CDR2 are SGHKS and YYEKEE (reference sequence). V was pared by 0 bases and J by 9 bases, with 5 bases of the junction left unmatched. The CDR3 length is 14 residues. This CDR3 is CASSLEQGASEQFF. DNA of the CDR3: TGTGCCAGCAGCTTGGAGCAGGGGGCCAGTGAGCAGTTCTTC.

This sequence joins TRBV28 and TRBJ2-1; perhaps TRBD2 as D (6 bases). There are 12 residues in the CDR3. CDR1 is MDHEN, CDR2 SYDVKM, per germline. As DNA, the CDR3 is TGTCCATACGGGACTCTGTACAATGAGCAGTTCTTC. It translates to CPYGTLYNEQFF.

The chain has TRBV27 and TRBJ2-7; 11 bases map to TRBD2. Losses at the gene ends were 6 bases for V and 2 bases for J; bases not matched to a gene: 6. Germline lookup yields CDR1 MNHEY and CDR2 SMNVEV (reference sequence). The CDR3 runs to 15 residues. CDR3 sequence: CASSTTSGIPYEQYF. In DNA form, the CDR3 reads TGTGCCAGCAGCACGACTAGCGGGATTCCCTACGAGCAGTACTTC.

The chain combines TRBV7-6 with TRBJ2-3; D unresolved. CDR1 SGHVS and CDR2 FNYEAQ come from the germline V gene. CDR3 size: 13 residues. V gave up 3 bases and J gave up 4 bases, with 8 bases separating them. The CDR3 DNA reads TGTGCCAGCAGCTTTAAGAGTGCAGATACGCAGTATTTT. Protein product: CASSFKSADTQYF.

The CDR3 loop reads CASSTSRGSGANVLTF. In nucleotides, the CDR3 is TGTGCCAGCAGTACCTCTAGGGGGTCTGGGGCCAACGTCCTGACTTTC. The rearrangement links TRBV28 to TRBJ2-6; D perhaps matches TRBD1 (6 bases). The V gene's germline CDR1 is MDHEN and CDR2 SYDVKM. V was trimmed by 5 bases and J by 1 base, leaving 12 bases between them. CDR3 size: 16 residues.

The rearrangement links TRBV5-1 to TRBJ1-2, with D possibly matching TRBD1 (5 bases). Germline V gives CDR1 SGHRS, CDR2 YFSETQ. The CDR3 sequence is 15 residues long. V lost 4 bases, J lost 4 bases, and 17 bases lay in between. This chain's CDR3 is CASSLMTGTVYGYTF. CDR3 DNA sequence: TGCGCCAGCAGCCTAATGACCGGGACGGTCTATGGCTACACCTTC.

This clone was seen only once. This sequence joins TRBV6-5 and TRBJ2-2; D is possibly TRBD1 (5 bases). The CDR3 loop spans 15 amino acids. V lost 2 bases and J 2 bases, leaving 9 bases between the germline ends. Per germline, CDR1 MNHEY and CDR2 SVGAGI. CDR3 bases: TGTGCCAGCAGTTACCTAGGACATAACACCGGGGAGCTGTTTTTT. This encodes CASSYLGHNTGELFF.

The chain is built from TRBV5-6 and TRBJ2-7; TRBD1 is a possible D gene (6 bases). Per the germline V gene, CDR1 is SGHDT and CDR2 is YYEEEE. The germline V and J ends were trimmed by 1 base and 2 bases, with 7 bases remaining between them. The CDR3 runs to 13 residues. CDR3 DNA: TGTGCCAGCAGCTTGAGGGGGACCTACGAGCAGTACTTC. Its translation is CASSLRGTYEQYF.